This T cell receptor (beta chain) was sequenced for a study of vaccination effects on CD4 cells after COVID-19. This CDR3 spans 13 amino acids. V was trimmed by 6 bases and J by 7 bases, leaving 15 bases between them. From germline, CDR1 is SNHLY and CDR2 FYNNEI. This clone was seen a single time. Antigen: not known. Viral peptide pool expansion of antigen-specific CD4+ T cells preceded sequencing in the ViraFEST assay. The culture ran for approximately nine days before CD4+ T cells were isolated. After about 2 million PBMC were placed in each well, they were cultured with around 10 IU/ml IL-2 and around 10 ug/ml peptides. Days 3 and 7 saw half the medium replaced with IL-2 medium. Assay: immunoSEQ multiplex PCR; the TCRdb copy retains only in-frame clones and omits some. The data hold tens of thousands of clones, with approximately 74% observed a single time.

Specimen: CD4+ T cells from PBMCs cultured with HCoV-229E spike peptides, collected before COVID-19 vaccination. This chain links TRBV2 with TRBJ1-2, with D possibly TRBD1 on 6 matching bases. The sequence came from a human donor who received a COVID-19 vaccine. The CDR3 DNA follows: TGTGCCAGCAGGCTACAGGGATCCCTTGGCTACACCTTC. This gives the protein CASRLQGSLGYTF.